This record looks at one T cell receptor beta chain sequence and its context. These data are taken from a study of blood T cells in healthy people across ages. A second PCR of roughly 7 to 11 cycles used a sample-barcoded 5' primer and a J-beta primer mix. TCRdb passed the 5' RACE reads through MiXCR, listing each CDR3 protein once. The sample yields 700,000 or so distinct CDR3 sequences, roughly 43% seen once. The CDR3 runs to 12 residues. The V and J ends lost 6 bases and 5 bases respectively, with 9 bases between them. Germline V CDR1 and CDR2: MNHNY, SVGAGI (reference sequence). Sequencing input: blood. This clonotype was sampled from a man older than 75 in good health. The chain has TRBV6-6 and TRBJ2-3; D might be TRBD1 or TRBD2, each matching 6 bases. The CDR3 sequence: CASREGVDTQYF. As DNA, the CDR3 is TGTGCCAGCAGGGAGGGGGTAGATACGCAGTATTTT.